A single sample gave rise to the 25 T cell receptor beta chains below, sequenced in a study of T-cell reconstitution after alpha-beta-depleted transplantation in children. TCRbeta library preparation incorporated unique molecular identifiers. TCRdb re-derived calls from the PCR reads in MiXCR, one entry per CDR3 protein. The sample has about 400,000 distinct CDR3 sequences, about 14% seen once. This specimen was PBMCs, taken from the stem cell graft. Receptor source: a human donor who donated a stem cell graft to a child with Fanconi anemia.

This clonotype was detected ten times or more. The V call is TRBV7-8, the J call TRBJ2-1; 8 positions match TRBD2. CDR3 size: 18 residues. From germline, CDR1 is SGHVS and CDR2 FQNEAQ. The V and J ends lost 3 bases and 4 bases, in that order; junction bases with no gene match: 14. In DNA form, the CDR3 reads TGTGCCAGCAGCTTTCTCGGACGGGGGGGCCTCCGGTACAATGAGCAGTTCTTC. Translating gives CASSFLGRGGLRYNEQFF.

In its sample, this clonotype was seen a few times. The CDR3 nucleotides are TGTGCCAGCAGCATTCAACAGGGAACTGAAGCTTTCTTT. Protein product: CASSIQQGTEAFF. V usage is TRBV7-2 and J usage is TRBJ1-1, with a possible D match to TRBD1 (6 bases). V was shortened by 5 bases and J by 5 bases, with 12 bases between the two germline ends. The CDR3 length is 13 residues. Germline V gene lookup returns CDR1 SGHTA and CDR2 FQGNSA.

There are a few counts of this clonotype. V gene TRBV5-1 combines with J gene TRBJ2-2; TRBD2 matches at 11 bases. Germline V gives CDR1 SGHRS, CDR2 YFSETQ. After removal of 2 bases from V and 4 bases from J, the junction contained 7 bases not matched to a gene. The CDR3 sequence is 17 residues long. CDR3 in amino acids: CASSLLLLAGATGELFF. The CDR3 DNA follows: TGCGCCAGCAGCTTACTCTTACTAGCGGGGGCCACCGGGGAGCTGTTTTTT.

Ten or more counts support this clonotype. The gene calls are TRBV12-3 or TRBV12-4 and TRBJ1-5; D remains unclear. Trimming shortened V by 6 bases and J by 1 base, and 4 bases separated the two germline ends. The CDR3 totals 12 residues. CDR3 amino acids: CASRVSNQPQHF. In DNA form, the CDR3 reads TGTGCCAGCAGGGTGAGCAATCAGCCCCAGCATTTT.

In its sample, this clonotype was seen a few times. The J gene is TRBJ2-1, the V gene TRBV18; 8 nucleotides match TRBD2. Germline CDR1 KGHSH, CDR2 LQKENI. V shed 6 bases, J shed 4 bases, and the junction held 8 bases outside the gene matches. The CDR3 is 15 amino acids. Written as DNA, the CDR3 is TGTGCCAGCTCGCCTCCAACTAGCGGTTACAATGAGCAGTTCTTC. Translated, it gives CASSPPTSGYNEQFF.

V is TRBV4-2 and J is TRBJ2-2; D uncertain. The V gene's germline CDR1 is LGHNA and CDR2 YNFKEQ. V lost 4 bases, J lost 1 base, and 10 bases lay in between. This CDR3 has 15 residues. CDR3 loop: CASSRRSGNTGELFF. The CDR3 nucleotides read TGTGCCAGCAGCCGAAGATCAGGGAACACCGGGGAGCTGTTTTTT.

This clonotype was picked up a small number of times. V gene TRBV2 combines with J gene TRBJ2-2; D unresolved. V shed 1 base and J shed 1 base, with 7 bases lying between them. This CDR3 has 15 amino acids. Germline V CDR1 and CDR2: SNHLY, FYNNEI. The CDR3 is CASSEVSRNTGELFF. The CDR3 nucleotides read TGTGCCAGCAGTGAAGTGTCGCGGAACACCGGGGAGCTGTTTTTT.

This clonotype was recorded many times. This chain connects TRBV15 to TRBJ2-5, with TRBD1 matching over 7 bases. V was clipped by 2 bases and J by 4 bases; unmatched bases: 7. Per germline, CDR1 LNHNV and CDR2 YYDKDF (reference sequence). The length of the CDR3 is 15 residues. As DNA, the CDR3 is TGTGCCACCAGCAGATCAAAAGACAGGGTAGAGACCCAGTACTTC. Encoded protein: CATSRSKDRVETQYF.

The V call is TRBV29-1, the J call TRBJ2-1; tentatively, D is TRBD1 or TRBD2 (5 bases each). The germline V gene has CDR1 SQVTM and CDR2 ANQGSEA. This CDR3 is 10 amino acids long. V was cut by 3 bases and J by 16 bases, with 13 bases left in between. CDR3 in amino acids: CSVDGTPSFF. The DNA for the CDR3 is TGCAGCGTTGACGGGACCCCTTCTTTCTTC.

This clonotype was seen a handful of times. The chain joins TRBV25-1 to TRBJ2-1; 7 bases are a match to TRBD2. The V segment lost 2 bases and the J segment 8 bases; nucleotides outside the gene matches: 3. CDR3 length: 13 amino acids. Germline V lookup: CDR1 MGHDK, CDR2 SYGVNS. The CDR3 region has the DNA TGTGCCAGCAGTGAAGGGAGGGTTGATGAGCAGTTCTTC. The encoded protein is CASSEGRVDEQFF.

The V and J genes are TRBV2 and TRBJ1-5; weak D call: TRBD1 (5 bases). The V end was cut by 4 bases, the J end by 3 bases, with 10 bases between. The CDR3 sequence is 14 residues long. Germline CDR1 is SNHLY and CDR2 is FYNNEI. The CDR3 DNA is TGTGCCAGCAGTGGATTAGGGGTCAATCAGCCCCAGCATTTT. Protein product: CASSGLGVNQPQHF.

This clonotype has more than one count but fewer than ten. The chain couples TRBV30 to TRBJ2-1; possibly TRBD2 for D (6 bases). The germline V gene encodes CDR1 GTSNPN and CDR2 SVGIG (reference sequence). V lost 1 base to trimming and J lost 7 bases, with 14 bases between them. The CDR3 runs 14 residues. CDR3 sequence reads: CAWSDLGGANEQFF. The CDR3 region has the DNA TGTGCCTGGAGTGACTTAGGAGGGGCGAATGAGCAGTTCTTC.

The table lists this clonotype with many counts. The J gene is TRBJ2-2, the V gene TRBV7-8, with 9 bases aligning to TRBD1. Trimming at V came to 4 bases and at J to 7 bases, leaving 7 bases not matched to a gene. The V gene's germline CDR1 is SGHVS and CDR2 FQNEAQ. The CDR3 is 15 amino acids. CDR3 region: CASSSIQGAHGELFF. CDR3 nucleotides: TGTGCCAGCAGCTCAATACAGGGGGCCCACGGGGAGCTGTTTTTT.

This clonotype was found a few times. The J gene is TRBJ2-2, the V gene TRBV7-7; D gene unclear. The CDR3 is 13 residues long. Trimming took 5 bases from V and 6 from J, leaving 10 bases between them. Germline values: CDR1 SSHAT, CDR2 FNYEAQ (reference sequence). The CDR3 nucleotides are TGTGCCAGCAGCCGGAGTAAGGCCGGGGAGCTGTTTTTT. It specifies CASSRSKAGELFF.

This clonotype was seen repeatedly, ten times or more. CDR3 in amino acids: CASSSGMGAFF. The CDR3 nucleotides read TGTGCCAGCAGCTCTGGAATGGGGGCTTTCTTT. The V and J genes are TRBV7-2 and TRBJ1-1; D is uncertain. This CDR3 has 11 amino acids. In germline, CDR1 is SGHTA, CDR2 FQGNSA. Between the trimmed V and J ends, which lost 4 bases and 11 bases, there was a span of 11 bases.

This clonotype was picked up a small number of times. CDR3 DNA sequence: TGTGCCAGCAGCTTCTCCGGGGTTCCAAAAGAGACCCAGTACTTC. This encodes CASSFSGVPKETQYF. The chain joins TRBV11-2 to TRBJ2-5, with D possibly being TRBD2 (5 bases). Germline CDR1 is SGHAT and CDR2 is FQNNGV. The CDR3 has 15 amino acids. V lost 3 bases and J 3 bases, leaving 14 bases between the germline ends. The full variable domain, its missing parts supplied by reference TRBV11-2 and TRBJ2-5, is EAGVAQSPRYKIIEKRQSVAFWCNPISGHATLYWYQQILGQGPKLLIQFQNNGVVDDSQLPKDRFSAERLKGVDSTLKIQPAKLEDSAVYLCASSFSGVPKETQYFGPGTRLLVL.

The rearrangement links TRBV5-6 to TRBJ2-5; D is uncertain. CDR3 length: 13 amino acids. Trimming cost V 4 bases and J 5 bases, with 12 bases left between them. From germline, CDR1 is SGHDT and CDR2 YYEEEE. The DNA of the CDR3 is TGTGCCAGCAGCGTGAACGGGCCGGAGACCCAGTACTTC. This encodes CASSVNGPETQYF.

The chain combines TRBV4-3 with TRBJ1-1; D is ambiguous. The CDR3 is made up of 15 amino acids. Between the trimmed V and J ends, which lost 1 base and 1 base, there was a span of 10 bases. Germline lookup yields CDR1 LGHNA and CDR2 YSLEER. The CDR3 coding sequence is TGCGCCAGCAGCCAAGGGTCTATCGGGAACACTGAAGCTTTCTTT. Protein: CASSQGSIGNTEAFF.

This clonotype was picked up a small number of times. J is TRBJ2-3 and V is TRBV4-1, with 8 bases aligning to TRBD2. The V segment lost 0 bases and the J segment 5 bases; nucleotides outside the gene matches: 22. Looked up from germline, CDR1 is MGHRA and CDR2 is YSYEKL. CDR3 length equals 21 residues. CDR3: CASSQEVLAGFRVPLRDTQYF. The CDR3 region has the DNA TGCGCCAGCAGCCAAGAGGTCTTAGCGGGGTTCCGGGTCCCACTTAGAGATACGCAGTATTTT.

This clonotype was picked up a small number of times. The V call is TRBV20-1, the J call TRBJ2-3, with TRBD2 identical over 7 bases. The ends lost 5 bases at V and 4 bases at J; junction bases unmatched: 9. The CDR3 contains 14 residues. Germline lookup yields CDR1 DFQATT and CDR2 SNEGSKA (reference sequence). The CDR3 bases are TGCAGTGCTCGGGACTACCGCCGACCAGATACGCAGTATTTT. This encodes CSARDYRRPDTQYF.

The chain carries TRBV20-1 and TRBJ1-5, with D perhaps matching TRBD1 (5 bases). The V gene lost 0 bases and the J gene lost 2 bases, with 11 bases spanning the gap. Looked up from germline, CDR1 is DFQATT and CDR2 is SNEGSKA (reference sequence). This CDR3 is 15 amino acids long. CDR3 in DNA: TGCAGTGCTAGAGAGGGGGAATCGGGCAATCAGCCCCAGCATTTT. Encoded protein: CSAREGESGNQPQHF.

V usage is TRBV29-1 and J usage is TRBJ2-3; D might be TRBD2 (5 bases). V shed 6 bases and J shed 4 bases, with 17 bases lying between them. Germline V gene data show CDR1 as SQVTM and CDR2 as ANQGSEA. The CDR3 sequence is 14 residues long. CDR3 in amino acids: CSVGMKVEADTQYF. CDR3 DNA sequence: TGCAGCGTCGGCATGAAGGTGGAGGCAGATACGCAGTATTTT.

This clonotype came up many times. The V and J genes are TRBV5-1 and TRBJ2-3; 7 bases match TRBD2. J was trimmed by 9 bases and V by 4 bases; bases with no gene match: 17. Germline V gene sequence: CDR1 SGHRS, CDR2 YFSETQ. The CDR3 has 16 amino acids. The CDR3 here is CASSAGGTTRDQTQYF. The CDR3 coding sequence is TGCGCCAGCAGCGCGGGTGGGACTACACGAGACCAGACGCAGTATTTT.

V gene TRBV30 combines with J gene TRBJ2-7; D remains unclear. V dropped 0 bases and J dropped 6 bases, with 9 bases sitting between them. The CDR3 is 12 amino acids. Germline values: CDR1 GTSNPN, CDR2 SVGIG (reference sequence). The CDR3: CAWSVAWREQYF. The CDR3 nucleotides read TGTGCCTGGAGTGTAGCCTGGCGCGAGCAGTACTTC.

This clonotype was found a few times. The chain uses TRBV12-3 or TRBV12-4 and TRBJ1-5, with D possibly matching TRBD1 (5 bases). V was cut by 3 bases and J by 6 bases, with 12 bases left in between. CDR3 length equals 14 residues. Here the CDR3 DNA reads TGTGCCAGCAGTTTTTCGGGGGGATCTCAGCCCCAGCATTTT. It is translated as CASSFSGGSQPQHF.